The clone carrying this T cell receptor (beta chain) was found many times. This entry is derived from a study of breast tumors, draining lymph nodes, adjacent tissues. CDR3 length: 15 residues. The germline CDR1 and CDR2 sequences are MNHEY and SVGAGI. V was clipped by 4 bases and J by 2 bases; unmatched bases: 6. The lymph nodes were axillary draining lymph nodes from breast cancer patients. TCRdb processed the multiplex PCR reads anew with MiXCR; each CDR3 protein has one entry. The sample includes 150,000 to 200,000 distinct CDR3 sequences, 30% to 35% of them seen just once. This chain uses TRBV6-5 with TRBJ2-7; 9 bases line up with TRBD2. The clonotype originates from a female donor with breast cancer. Some clones in this sample may be carry-over from other donors' samples. Sequencing input: axillary lymph node tissue. This CDR3 is CASSSFSGGPYEQYF. The CDR3 region has the DNA TGTGCCAGCAGTTCCTTTAGCGGGGGACCCTACGAGCAGTACTTC.